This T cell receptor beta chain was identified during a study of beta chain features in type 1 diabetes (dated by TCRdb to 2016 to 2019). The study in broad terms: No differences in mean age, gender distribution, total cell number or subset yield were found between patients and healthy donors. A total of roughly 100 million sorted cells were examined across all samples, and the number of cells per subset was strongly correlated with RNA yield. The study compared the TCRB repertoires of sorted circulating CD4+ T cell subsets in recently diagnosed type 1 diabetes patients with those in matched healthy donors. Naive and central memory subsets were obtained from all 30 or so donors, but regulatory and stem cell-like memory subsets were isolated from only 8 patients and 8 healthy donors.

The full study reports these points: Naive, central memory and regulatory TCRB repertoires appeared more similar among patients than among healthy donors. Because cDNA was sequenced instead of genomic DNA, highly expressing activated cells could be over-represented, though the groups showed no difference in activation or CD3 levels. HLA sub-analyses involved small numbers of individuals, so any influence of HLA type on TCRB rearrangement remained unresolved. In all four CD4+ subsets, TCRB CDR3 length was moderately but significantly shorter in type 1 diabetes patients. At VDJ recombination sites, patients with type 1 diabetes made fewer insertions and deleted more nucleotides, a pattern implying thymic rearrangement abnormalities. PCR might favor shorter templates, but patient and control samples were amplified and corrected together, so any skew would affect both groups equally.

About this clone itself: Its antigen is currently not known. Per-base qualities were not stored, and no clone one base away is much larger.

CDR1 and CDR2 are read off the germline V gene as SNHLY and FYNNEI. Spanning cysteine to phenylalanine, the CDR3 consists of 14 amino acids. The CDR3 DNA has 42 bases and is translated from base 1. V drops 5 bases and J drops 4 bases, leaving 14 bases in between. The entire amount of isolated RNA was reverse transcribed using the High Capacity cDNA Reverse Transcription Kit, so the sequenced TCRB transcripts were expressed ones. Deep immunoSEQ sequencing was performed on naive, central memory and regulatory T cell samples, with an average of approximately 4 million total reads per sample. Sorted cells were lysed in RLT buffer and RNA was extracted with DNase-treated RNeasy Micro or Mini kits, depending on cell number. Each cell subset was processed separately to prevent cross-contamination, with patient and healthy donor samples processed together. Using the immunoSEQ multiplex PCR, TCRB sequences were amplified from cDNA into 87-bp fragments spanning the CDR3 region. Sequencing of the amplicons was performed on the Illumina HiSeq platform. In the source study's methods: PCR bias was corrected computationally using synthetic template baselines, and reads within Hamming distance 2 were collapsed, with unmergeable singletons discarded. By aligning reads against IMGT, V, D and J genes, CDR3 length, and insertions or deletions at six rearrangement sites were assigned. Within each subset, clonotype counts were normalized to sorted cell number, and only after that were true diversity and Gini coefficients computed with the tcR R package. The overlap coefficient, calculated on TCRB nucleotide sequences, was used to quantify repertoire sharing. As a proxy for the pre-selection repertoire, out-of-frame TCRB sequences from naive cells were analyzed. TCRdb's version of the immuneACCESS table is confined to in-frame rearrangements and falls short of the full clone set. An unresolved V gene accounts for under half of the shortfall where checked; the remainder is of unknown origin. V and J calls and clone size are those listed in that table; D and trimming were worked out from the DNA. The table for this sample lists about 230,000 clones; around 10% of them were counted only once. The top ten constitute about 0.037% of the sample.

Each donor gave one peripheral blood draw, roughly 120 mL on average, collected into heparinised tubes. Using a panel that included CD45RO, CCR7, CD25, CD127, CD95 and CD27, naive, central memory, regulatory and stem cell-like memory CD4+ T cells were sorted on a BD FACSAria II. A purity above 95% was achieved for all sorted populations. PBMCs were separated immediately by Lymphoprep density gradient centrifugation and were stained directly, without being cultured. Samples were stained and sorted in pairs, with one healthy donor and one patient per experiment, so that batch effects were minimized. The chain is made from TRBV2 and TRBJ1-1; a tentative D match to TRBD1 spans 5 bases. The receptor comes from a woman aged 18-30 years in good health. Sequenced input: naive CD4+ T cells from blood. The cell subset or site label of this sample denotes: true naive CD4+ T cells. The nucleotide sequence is TGTGCCAGCAGTTGGGACCCGCGGGGCACTGAAGCTTTCTTT. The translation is CASSWDPRGTEAFF.